Below, 14 T cell receptor beta chains from the same sample are listed, as sequenced in a study of a mutant IDH1 vaccine in newly diagnosed glioma. Their specific antigens are unknown. Time point of the sample: week 11, during vaccination. Alongside topical imiquimod, each dose of vaccine comprised 300 ug of mutant IDH1 20-mer peptide. Sequenced by immunoSEQ multiplex PCR; TCRdb stores in-frame clones only, minus some. The table shows about 40,000 clones, with roughly 89% occurring only once. Sequenced here: PBMCs, sampled from a glioma patient whose treatment included an IDH1 peptide vaccine. These receptor sequences come from a man aged 40-49 years with glioma.

This clone occurred once. The chain uses TRBV29-1 and TRBJ1-5; D is uncertain. Looked up from germline, CDR1 is SQVTM and CDR2 is ANQGSEA. The CDR3 length is 12 residues. Trimming cost V 4 bases and J 1 base, with 5 bases left between them. The CDR3 region has the DNA TGCAGCGTTGGGGAAAGCAATCAGCCCCAGCATTTT. Translation gives CSVGESNQPQHF.

This rearrangement joins TRBV5-4 to TRBJ2-3, with D perhaps matching TRBD2 (6 bases). Germline values: CDR1 SGHNT, CDR2 YYREEE (reference sequence). The CDR3 loop spans 13 amino acids. Between the trimmed V and J ends, which lost 7 bases and 2 bases, there was a span of 11 bases. This CDR3 reads CASRAGNTDTQYF. The CDR3 DNA sequence: TGTGCCAGCCGGGCGGGAAACACAGATACGCAGTATTTT.

For this clone: An end of the junction does not agree with germline; a read error may underlie this. The CDR3 loop is CASSTHLDLGF. For the CDR3, the DNA is TGTGCCAGCAGTACCCACTTGGACCTTGGCTTC. J is TRBJ2-7 and V is TRBV6-1, with no clear D. The germline CDR1 and CDR2 sequences are MNHNS and SASEGT. The CDR3 runs to 11 residues.

The chain is built from TRBV29-1 and TRBJ1-5; possibly TRBD1 for D (5 bases). Germline-derived CDR1 and CDR2 are SQVTM and ANQGSEA. The CDR3 sequence is 15 residues long. Trimming removed 8 bases from V and 4 bases from J, with 21 bases in between. The CDR3 DNA sequence: TGCAGCATTGCGCAGGGTCGAGGTTGGAATCAGCCCCAGCATTTT. Its protein is CSIAQGRGWNQPQHF.

The chain uses TRBV6-5 and TRBJ1-5, with D possibly matching TRBD1 (6 bases). The CDR3 contains 15 residues. Germline V gene lookup returns CDR1 MNHEY and CDR2 SVGAGI. V dropped 7 bases and J dropped 3 bases, with 16 bases sitting between them. CDR3 protein: CASKTRGQTNQPQHF. In DNA, the CDR3 is TGTGCCAGCAAAACGCGAGGACAGACCAATCAGCCCCAGCATTTT.

This clone was detected only once. CDR3: CASRPPGQGSTDTQYF. CDR3 coding DNA: TGTGCCAGCAGACCCCCGGGACAGGGAAGCACAGATACGCAGTATTTT. The genes are TRBV7-9 and TRBJ2-3, with 9 nucleotides matching TRBD1. V was clipped by 6 bases and J by 0 bases; unmatched bases: 7. CDR1 and CDR2 from the germline V gene are SEHNR and FQNEAQ (reference sequence). There are 16 residues in the CDR3.

This chain uses TRBV12-5 with TRBJ2-7; 9 bases align to TRBD2. The germline V gene has CDR1 LGHNT and CDR2 FRNRAP. CDR3 length equals 14 residues. V lost 6 bases to trimming and J lost 5 bases; unmatched junction nucleotides: 8. The CDR3 sequence is CASGMFSGSHEQYF. In nucleotides, the CDR3 is TGTGCTAGTGGAATGTTTAGCGGGAGTCACGAGCAGTACTTC.

The rearrangement joins TRBV28 to TRBJ2-7, with 10 positions matching TRBD1. This CDR3 region has 14 residues. The V segment lost 6 bases and the J segment 3 bases; nucleotides outside the gene matches: 5. Germline V gene data show CDR1 as MDHEN and CDR2 as SYDVKM. The CDR3 here is CASSGTGALYEQYF. In DNA, the CDR3 is TGTGCCAGCAGCGGGACAGGGGCGCTCTACGAGCAGTACTTC.

This clone showed up just once. The rearrangement links TRBV7-9 to TRBJ1-4; D is ambiguous. Trimming took off 2 bases at V and 8 bases at J, with 15 bases between the two ends. The CDR3 consists of 15 residues. The germline V gene has CDR1 SEHNR and CDR2 FQNEAQ (reference sequence). The CDR3 sequence is CASSLRRRRREKLFF. CDR3 DNA sequence: TGTGCCAGCAGCTTAAGAAGACGACGGCGGGAAAAACTGTTTTTT.

The chain carries TRBV7-6 and TRBJ2-3; D uncertain. V was shortened by 0 bases and J by 4 bases, with 2 bases between the two germline ends. The CDR3 is made up of 12 amino acids. Germline assignment: CDR1 SGHVS and CDR2 FNYEAQ. The CDR3 DNA reads TGTGCCAGCAGCTTAGCGTCAGATACGCAGTATTTT. This encodes CASSLASDTQYF.

The chain couples TRBV9 to TRBJ2-7, with D perhaps TRBD1 (6 bases). The CDR3 length is 14 residues. Germline assignment: CDR1 SGDLS and CDR2 YYNGEE. Trimming left V 0 bases short and J 3 bases short, with 10 bases between. The CDR3 spells CASSVGVQGYEQYF. The CDR3 DNA is TGTGCCAGCAGCGTAGGGGTACAGGGCTACGAGCAGTACTTC. Together with reference TRBV9 and TRBJ2-7, the CDR3 gives the full variable domain: DSGVTQTPKHLITATGQRVTLRCSPRSGDLSVYWYQQSLDQGLQFLIQYYNGEERAKGNILERFSAQQFPDLHSELNLSSLELGDSALYFCASSVGVQGYEQYFGPGTRLTVT.

CDR3: CASSPTSLEQYF. CDR3 DNA sequence: TGTGCCAGCAGCCCCACAAGTTTGGAGCAGTACTTC. V and J are TRBV28 and TRBJ2-7; D gene ambiguous. This CDR3 spans 12 amino acids. The germline gives CDR1 MDHEN, CDR2 SYDVKM. Trimming took 6 bases from V and 7 from J, leaving 13 bases between them.

Comments on this clone: One end of the junction is discordant with germline, which a read error may explain. The gene calls are TRBV7-9 and TRBJ1-2; D unresolved. The CDR3 is 11 residues long. Germline CDR1 and CDR2: SEHNR and FQNEAQ (reference sequence). The CDR3 protein is CANSSTIGYTF. CDR3 sequence (DNA): TGTGCCAACAGCTCCACAATCGGGTACACCTTC. The full variable domain, rest sourced from reference TRBV7-9 and TRBJ1-2, is DTGVSQNPRHKITKRGQNVTFRCDPISEHNRLYWYRQTLGQGPEFLTYFQNEAQLEKSRLLSDRFSAERPKGSFSTLEIQRTEQGDSAMYLCANSSTIGYTFGSGTRLTVV.

This clone turned up a few times. This chain links TRBV25-1 with TRBJ1-1, with unresolved D. From germline, CDR1 is MGHDK and CDR2 SYGVNS. V lost 0 bases and J 2 bases, leaving 10 bases between the germline ends. The CDR3 contains 15 residues. The CDR3 is CASSEYRTSNTEAFF. As DNA, the CDR3 is TGTGCCAGCAGTGAATATCGGACGTCTAACACTGAAGCTTTCTTT.